The present entry profiles one T cell receptor (beta chain) with its context. Given a much more abundant clone one base away, this may be a read error. Germline V gene data show CDR1 as MDHEN and CDR2 as SYDVKM. Trimming removed 3 bases at V and 4 bases at J, with 11 bases between. CDR3 length: 14 amino acids. This sample was taken from a study of T cell repertoires in cytomegalovirus infection. MiXCR, applied by TCRdb to the reads, yields one record per CDR3 protein. This repertoire shows roughly 630,000 distinct CDR3 sequences, 24% found once; its top ten account for 6.5% to 10%. The material sequenced was CD8+ T cells from PBMCs. This chain links TRBV28 with TRBJ2-3; D remains ambiguous. The receptor was isolated from a human donor in good health (CMV status not recorded). Some clones in this sample may be carry-over from other donors' samples. The CDR3 loop reads CASSFWTSSDTQYF. In DNA form, the CDR3 reads TGTGCCAGCAGTTTTTGGACCAGCTCAGATACGCAGTATTTT.